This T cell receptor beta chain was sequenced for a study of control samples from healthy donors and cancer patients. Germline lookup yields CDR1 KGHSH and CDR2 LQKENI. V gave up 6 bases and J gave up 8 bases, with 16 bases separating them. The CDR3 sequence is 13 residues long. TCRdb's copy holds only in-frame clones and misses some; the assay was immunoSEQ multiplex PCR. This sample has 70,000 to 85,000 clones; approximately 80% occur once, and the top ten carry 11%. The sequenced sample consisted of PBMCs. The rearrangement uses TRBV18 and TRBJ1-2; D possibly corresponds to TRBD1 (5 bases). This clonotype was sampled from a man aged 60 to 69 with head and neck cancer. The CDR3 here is CASSGPGDVGYTF. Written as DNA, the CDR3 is TGTGCCAGCTCTGGGCCCGGGGACGTCGGCTACACCTTC.